This TCR beta chain was sequenced during a study of regulatory T cells in long-lasting Graves disease. General study findings and limits: Whereas 900 to 1,000 public clonotypes were shared by new patients, persistent patients shared more, at some 3,000.

To make TCR beta libraries, researchers used iRepertoire HTBI primers and Arm-PCR of CDR3 regions. Methods used by the authors: Samples revealed 60 to 70 TRBV and roughly 15 TRBJ segments. TCRdb reprocessed the multiplex PCR reads via MiXCR and lists one record per CDR3 protein. TCRdb, not the authors, supplied the V and J calls. Of approximately 400,000 distinct CDR3 sequences listed, about 15% are singletons. Sample time point: newly diagnosed GD, antithyroid drugs for less than 3 months. There was RNA extracted from PBMCs, and the TCR library was made from it. This clonotype was seen many times. What it recognizes is unknown. The sample was also linked to a second study, of T cells in Graves' hyperthyroidism and ophthalmopathy. According to that study: Patients aged 18 to 65 had newly diagnosed hyperthyroidism that had lasted under 2 months.

This receptor was taken from a woman aged 40 to 50 with Graves disease. Sequencing was performed on peripheral blood mononuclear cells (PBMCs), taken at new diagnosis, from a patient treated with antithyroid drugs.

CDR3 DNA: TGTGCCAGCAGCTACCCCGCGGGAGAGGCTGTTGAGCAGTTCTTC. Translated, it gives CASSYPAGEAVEQFF. V gene TRBV7-9 combines with J gene TRBJ2-1; 7 bases match TRBD2. The CDR3 is 15 amino acids. CDR1 is SEHNR, CDR2 FQNEAQ, per germline (reference sequence). V lost 4 bases to trimming and J lost 9 bases; unmatched junction nucleotides: 12.